Listed below are T cell receptor beta chains from one sample, sequenced in a study of T cell changes during pregnancy in multiple sclerosis. Assay used: immunoSEQ multiplex PCR; TCRdb lists only in-frame clones, some missing. Of about 68,000 clones in the sample, 90% were seen once. Here the sequenced sample was peripheral blood, taken in the third trimester of pregnancy. These receptor sequences come from a female donor with multiple sclerosis, enrolled in a pregnancy study. The conserved cysteine and the conserved F or W are not part of the CDR3 here. The size field is filled for only some rows; it gives once, few, many or a size class.

v_gene	j_gene	abundance	len	CDR3aa
TRBV6-5	TRBJ2-3	-	13	ASTPGQGQADTQY
TRBV18	TRBJ1-1	-	12	ASSPTGGDTEAF
TRBV2	TRBJ2-1	-	13	AIPESGQAYNEQF
TRBV28	TRBJ1-5	-	15	ASNGAGTGTPNQPQH
TRBV5-6	TRBJ2-1	-	12	ASSSQGSGDEQF
TRBV7-8	TRBJ2-6	-	16	ASSSTTGGFSGANVLT
TRBV27	TRBJ1-1	-	12	ASSPLWTGGEAF
TRBV19	TRBJ2-1	-	13	ASSAPRGQGGEQF
TRBV11-2	TRBJ1-2	-	14	ASSSLVATVSTGYT
TRBV27	TRBJ1-6	-	15	ASSPRPPTGGNSPLH
TRBV30	TRBJ1-2	-	11	AWGGLVRYGYT
TRBV9	TRBJ2-2	-	13	ASSVTGDAAGELF
TRBV7-3	TRBJ2-7	-	11	ASSRDRGNEQY
TRBV11-2	TRBJ2-3	-	12	ASSLTQGFDTQY
TRBV4-1	TRBJ1-5	-	13	ASSQEIQVDQPQH
TRBV7-9	TRBJ1-1	-	10	ASSLTNTEAF
TRBV19	TRBJ2-5	-	13	ASSIGGQGIQTQY
TRBV4-3	TRBJ2-1	-	13	ASSQVGEGAGEQF
TRBV7-8	TRBJ1-1	once	11	ASSQGGNTEAF
TRBV28	TRBJ1-4	-	14	ASSSQTGGANEKLF
TRBV19	TRBJ2-3	-	14	ASTPISGVNTDTQY
TRBV5-3	TRBJ1-2	-	10	ARRGQAYGYT
TRBV5-1	TRBJ2-1	once	15	ASRVGGAGGFGDEQF
TRBV18	TRBJ2-5	-	14	ASSSLQRERLETQY
TRBV15	TRBJ1-3	-	13	ATSRDGRAGHTIY
TRBV9	TRBJ2-5	-	13	ASSTRDRGAETQY
TRBV6-5	TRBJ2-5	-	13	ASSRAGGAGETQY
TRBV5-4	TRBJ2-7	once	13	ASSGGPLGAYEQY
TRBV7-9	TRBJ2-7	-	14	ASSSGGVRGSWEQY
TRBV2	TRBJ2-7	-	10	ASTGTGNEQY
TRBV6-1	TRBJ1-2	-	13	ASRTTGGLGYGYT
TRBV10-3	TRBJ1-2	-	12	AISGQGEIYGYT
TRBV7-2	TRBJ2-3	-	11	ARSAGPGDTQY
TRBV30	TRBJ1-3	-	12	AWSATGRVDTIY
TRBV5-1	TRBJ2-3	-	13	ASSFSTGHADTQY
TRBV19	TRBJ1-2	-	11	ASSRAYKAGYT
TRBV7-2	TRBJ2-2	-	12	ASRPGSNTGELF
TRBV27	TRBJ2-7	-	12	ASSLGQGLYEQY
TRBV12-5	TRBJ2-4	-	16	ASGLVQRGGEAKNIQY